The 4 T cell receptor beta chains in this list originate from one sample, sequenced in a study of blood T cell repertoires in COVID-19. TCRdb's copy holds only in-frame clones and misses some; the assay was immunoSEQ multiplex PCR. The repertoire consists of hundreds of thousands of clones, with more than 75% occurring once and the leading ten covering 3% to 3.5%. The sequencing input was peripheral blood. The receptor source for this set is a man in his sixties with acute or convalescent COVID-19.

This sequence joins TRBV5-1 and TRBJ2-7; 12 nucleotides match TRBD1. Unmatched junction bases numbered 13, after V lost 4 bases and J lost 5 bases. The CDR3 totals 17 residues. Germline V gives CDR1 SGHRS, CDR2 YFSETQ. The CDR3 bases are TGCGCCAGCAGCCTGGCCCCGGGCGGGACAGGGGGCGACGAGCAGTACTTC. It specifies CASSLAPGGTGGDEQYF.

The chain is built from TRBV9 and TRBJ1-2; 9 nucleotides match TRBD1. With V trimmed by 4 bases and J by 6 bases, 7 bases remained unmatched. CDR1 and CDR2 from the germline V gene are SGDLS and YYNGEE. The CDR3 consists of 14 residues. In DNA form, the CDR3 reads TGTGCCAGCAGCACCCCCGGGACAGGGAATGGCTACACCTTC. Translating it yields CASSTPGTGNGYTF.

This clone was detected only once. This chain connects TRBV7-9 to TRBJ2-7; a weak D match, TRBD1 (6 bases). V was trimmed by 5 bases and J by 9 bases, leaving 29 bases between them. The germline V gene has CDR1 SEHNR and CDR2 FQNEAQ (reference sequence). This CDR3 contains 17 residues. For the CDR3, the DNA is TGTGCCAGCAGCCACCCGGGACAAGTGCCCTTCGAGTGGAGGCAGTACTTC. This sequence encodes CASSHPGQVPFEWRQYF.

The chain recombines TRBV6-1 with TRBJ1-3; tentative D call: TRBD1 (6 bases). CDR3 size: 16 residues. Trimming removed 3 bases from V and 3 bases from J, with 15 bases in between. Germline V gives CDR1 MNHNS, CDR2 SASEGT. DNA for the CDR3: TGTGCCAGCAGTGAGGAACAGGGCCATTTTGGAAACACCATATATTTT. Protein sequence: CASSEEQGHFGNTIYF.